This is a list of T cell receptor beta chains from one sample in a study of cytomegalovirus exposure and HLA in healthy donors. The data were produced by immunoSEQ multiplex PCR, yet TCRdb's version contains in-frame clones alone and is incomplete. Altogether 210,000 or so clones are present, under 90% being singletons, with the ten largest covering roughly 1.3%. Sequenced input: PBMCs. These TCRs come from a human donor in good health. Both conserved end residues are part of each CDR3. The order of the fields is CDR3 length, J gene, V gene, CDR3 protein.

CDR3 length: 17; J gene: TRBJ1-5; V gene: TRBV19; CDR3 protein: CASSISGWIQGNQPQHF
CDR3 length: 13; J gene: TRBJ2-7; V gene: TRBV6-1; CDR3 protein: CASSEALDRVEYF
CDR3 length: 14; J gene: TRBJ1-1; V gene: TRBV5-1; CDR3 protein: CASSPGQTNTEAFF
CDR3 length: 16; J gene: TRBJ1-3; V gene: TRBV6-6; CDR3 protein: CASSYSEQGEFNTIYF
CDR3 length: 12; J gene: TRBJ2-5; V gene: TRBV19; CDR3 protein: CASKEEIETQYF
CDR3 length: 14; J gene: TRBJ1-4; V gene: TRBV7-3; CDR3 protein: CASSPDSNSVKLFF
CDR3 length: 12; J gene: TRBJ1-6; V gene: TRBV15; CDR3 protein: CATSRDSSPLHF
CDR3 length: 15; J gene: TRBJ1-2; V gene: TRBV4-1; CDR3 protein: CASSQESRGPYGYTF
CDR3 length: 14; J gene: TRBJ2-5; V gene: TRBV6-1; CDR3 protein: CATREQGRGETQYF
CDR3 length: 15; J gene: TRBJ2-2; V gene: TRBV7-9; CDR3 protein: CASSLTPQDTGELFF
CDR3 length: 20; J gene: TRBJ2-3; V gene: TRBV29-1; CDR3 protein: CSGRDRPGTSGRAGTDTQYF
CDR3 length: 15; J gene: TRBJ2-7; V gene: TRBV9; CDR3 protein: CASSPRTSGNYEQYF
CDR3 length: 14; J gene: TRBJ2-1; V gene: TRBV6-6; CDR3 protein: CASSDGQGLNEQFF
CDR3 length: 14; J gene: NA; V gene: TRBV30; CDR3 protein: CAWSSQRVFYEQYF
CDR3 length: 15; J gene: TRBJ2-7; V gene: TRBV27; CDR3 protein: CASSSGLAGRYEQYF
CDR3 length: 19; J gene: TRBJ2-7; V gene: TRBV2; CDR3 protein: CASSEAGTGAIAFSYEQYF
CDR3 length: 15; J gene: TRBJ2-6; V gene: TRBV13; CDR3 protein: CASSLGRAGANVLTF
CDR3 length: 14; J gene: TRBJ2-7; V gene: TRBV27; CDR3 protein: CASSLDRASYEQYF
CDR3 length: 14; J gene: TRBJ1-2; V gene: TRBV19; CDR3 protein: CASSAGQGAGGYTF
CDR3 length: 16; J gene: TRBJ2-3; V gene: TRBV5-6; CDR3 protein: CASSATSGIYTDTQYF
CDR3 length: 15; J gene: TRBJ2-1; V gene: TRBV19; CDR3 protein: CASSTMAGGYNEQFF
CDR3 length: 15; J gene: TRBJ2-1; V gene: TRBV9; CDR3 protein: CASSYSGVSYNEQFF
CDR3 length: 15; J gene: TRBJ1-6; V gene: TRBV7-2; CDR3 protein: CASSWGHSYNSPLHF
CDR3 length: 14; J gene: TRBJ1-5; V gene: TRBV27; CDR3 protein: CVGVEVMRKQPQHF